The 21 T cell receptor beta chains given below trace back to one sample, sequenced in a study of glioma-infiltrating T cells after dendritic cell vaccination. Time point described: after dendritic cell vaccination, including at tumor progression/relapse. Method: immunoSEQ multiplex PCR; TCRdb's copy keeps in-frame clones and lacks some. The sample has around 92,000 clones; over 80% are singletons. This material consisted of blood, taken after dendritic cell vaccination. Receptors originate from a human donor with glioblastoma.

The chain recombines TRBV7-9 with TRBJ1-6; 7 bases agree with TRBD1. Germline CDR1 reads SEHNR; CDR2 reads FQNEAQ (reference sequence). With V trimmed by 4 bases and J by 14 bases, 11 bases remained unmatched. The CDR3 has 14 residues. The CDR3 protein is CASSSGQAWWSLHF. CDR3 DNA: TGTGCCAGCAGCTCAGGACAGGCCTGGTGGTCCCTCCACTTT. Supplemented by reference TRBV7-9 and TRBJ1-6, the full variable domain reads DTGVSQNPRHKITKRGQNVTFRCDPISEHNRLYWYRQTLGQGPEFLTYFQNEAQLEKSRLLSDRFSAERPKGSFSTLEIQRTEQGDSAMYLCASSSGQAWWSLHFGNGTRLTVT.

As DNA, the CDR3 is TGTGCCAGCAGCGGTCGGACAGGGAACACTGAAGCTTTCTTT. Translation gives CASSGRTGNTEAFF. The chain combines TRBV7-9 with TRBJ1-1, with 7 bases fitting TRBD1. CDR3 size: 14 residues. CDR1 and CDR2 from the germline V gene are SEHNR and FQNEAQ (reference sequence). J lost 1 base, V lost 5 bases, and 4 bases had no gene match.

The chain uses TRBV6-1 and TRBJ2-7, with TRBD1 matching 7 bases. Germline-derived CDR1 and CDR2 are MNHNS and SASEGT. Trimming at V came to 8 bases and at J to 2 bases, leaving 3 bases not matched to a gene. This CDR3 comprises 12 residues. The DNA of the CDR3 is TGTGCCAGCGGGACAGAGACCTACGAGCAGTACTTC. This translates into CASGTETYEQYF.

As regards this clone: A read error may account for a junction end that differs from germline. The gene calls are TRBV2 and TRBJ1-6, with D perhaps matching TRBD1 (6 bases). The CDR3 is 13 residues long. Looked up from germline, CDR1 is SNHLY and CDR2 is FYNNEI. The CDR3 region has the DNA TGTGCCACCGCAGACCAGGGGAATTTACCCCTCCACTTT. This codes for CATADQGNLPLHF.

CDR3 amino acids: CASSGVRDSYLYGYTF. The CDR3 coding sequence is TGTGCCAGCAGTGGGGTTCGGGACAGCTATTTGTATGGCTACACCTTC. V usage is TRBV6-1 and J usage is TRBJ1-2, with TRBD1 matching 7 bases. Per the germline V gene, CDR1 is MNHNS and CDR2 is SASEGT. The trim removed 4 bases at V and 5 bases at J, leaving 13 bases unmatched. The CDR3 extends over 16 amino acids.

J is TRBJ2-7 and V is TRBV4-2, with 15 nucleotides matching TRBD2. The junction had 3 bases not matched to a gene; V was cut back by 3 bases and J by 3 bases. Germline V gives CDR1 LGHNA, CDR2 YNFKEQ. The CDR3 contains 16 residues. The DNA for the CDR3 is TGTGCCAGCAGCCAGGGGGGACTAGCGGGAGGCTACGAGCAGTACTTC. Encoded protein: CASSQGGLAGGYEQYF.

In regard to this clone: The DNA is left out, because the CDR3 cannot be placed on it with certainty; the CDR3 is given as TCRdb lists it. The CDR3: CASSVGTGANVYF. The rearrangement links TRBV10-1 to TRBJ1-3; the table's D call of TRBD1 was not tested on the DNA. Germline V lookup: CDR1 WNHNN, CDR2 SYGVQD (reference sequence). The CDR3 region is 13 residues in length, termini included.

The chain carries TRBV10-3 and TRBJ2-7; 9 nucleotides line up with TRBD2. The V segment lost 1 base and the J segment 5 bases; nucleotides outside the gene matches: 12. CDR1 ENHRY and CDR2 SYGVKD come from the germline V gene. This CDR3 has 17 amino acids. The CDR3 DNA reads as TGTGCCATCAGTGAGTTAGTAGCGGGAGTTAACGCCGACGAGCAGTACTTC. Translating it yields CAISELVAGVNADEQYF.

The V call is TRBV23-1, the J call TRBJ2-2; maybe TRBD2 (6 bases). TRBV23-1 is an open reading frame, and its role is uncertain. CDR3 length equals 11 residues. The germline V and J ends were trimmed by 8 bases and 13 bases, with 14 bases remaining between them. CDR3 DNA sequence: TGCGCCAGCCGGGACTTGGGGATGCTGTTTTTT. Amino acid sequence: CASRDLGMLFF.

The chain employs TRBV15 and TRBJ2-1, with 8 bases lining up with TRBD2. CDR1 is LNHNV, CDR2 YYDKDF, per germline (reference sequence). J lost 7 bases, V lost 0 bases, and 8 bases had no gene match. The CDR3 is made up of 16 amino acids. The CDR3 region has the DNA TGTGCCACCAGCAGAGATGGCGGGACTAGTTGGAATGAGCAGTTCTTC. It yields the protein CATSRDGGTSWNEQFF. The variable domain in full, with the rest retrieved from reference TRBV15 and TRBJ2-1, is DAMVIQNPRYQVTQFGKPVTLSCSQTLNHNVMYWYQQKSSQAPKLLFHYYDKDFNNEADTPDNFQSRRPNTSFCFLDIRSPGLGDTAMYLCATSRDGGTSWNEQFFGPGTRLTVL.

The CDR3 loop reads CASSAETRSPLHF. CDR3 nucleotide sequence: TGTGCCAGCAGCGCGGAGACTCGATCACCCCTCCACTTT. This chain links TRBV7-8 with TRBJ1-6; the D is unclear. The V gene's germline CDR1 is SGHVS and CDR2 FQNEAQ. Trimming pared 5 bases from V and 10 bases from J, leaving 12 bases between. The CDR3 runs 13 residues.

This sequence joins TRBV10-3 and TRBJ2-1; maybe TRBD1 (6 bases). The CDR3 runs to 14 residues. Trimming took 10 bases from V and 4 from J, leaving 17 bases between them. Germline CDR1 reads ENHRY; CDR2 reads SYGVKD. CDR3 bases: TGTGCCACCGAACAGGGTCCGGGTTACAATGAGCAGTTCTTC. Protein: CATEQGPGYNEQFF.

This chain's CDR3 is CASSPGGVGGELFF. The CDR3 region has the DNA TGTGCCAGTAGCCCAGGGGGAGTGGGCGGGGAGCTGTTTTTT. The chain uses TRBV19 and TRBJ2-2; 7 nucleotides agree with TRBD1. The V segment lost 6 bases and the J segment 7 bases; nucleotides outside the gene matches: 8. The CDR3 totals 14 residues. The germline V gene encodes CDR1 LNHDA and CDR2 SQIVND (reference sequence). Looking up the rest from reference TRBV19 and TRBJ2-2 gives the full variable domain: DGGITQSPKYLFRKEGQNVTLSCEQNLNHDAMYWYRQDPGQGLRLIYYSQIVNDFQKGDIAEGYSVSREKKESFPLTVTSAQKNPTAFYLCASSPGGVGGELFFGEGSRLTVL.

CDR3 sequence (DNA): TGTGCCAGCAGTGATGACAGAGGCCTAAATCAGCCCCAGCATTTT. Amino acid sequence: CASSDDRGLNQPQHF. The chain is built from TRBV6-1 and TRBJ1-5; D possibly corresponds to TRBD1 (5 bases). The V gene's germline CDR1 is MNHNS and CDR2 SASEGT. The CDR3 is 15 amino acids. Trimming removed 3 bases from V and 4 bases from J, with 13 bases in between.

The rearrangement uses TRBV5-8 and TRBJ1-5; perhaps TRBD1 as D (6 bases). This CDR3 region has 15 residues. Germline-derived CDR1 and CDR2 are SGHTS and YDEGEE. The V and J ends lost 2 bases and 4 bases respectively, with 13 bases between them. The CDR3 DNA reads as TGTGCCAGCAGCTTTACCCACAGGGTTAATCAGCCCCAGCATTTT. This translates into CASSFTHRVNQPQHF.

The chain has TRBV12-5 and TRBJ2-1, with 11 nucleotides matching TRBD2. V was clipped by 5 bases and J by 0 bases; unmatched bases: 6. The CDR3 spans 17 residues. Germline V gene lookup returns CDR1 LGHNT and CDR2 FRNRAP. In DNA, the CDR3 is TGTGCTAGTGGTGTCACTAGCGGGAGTAGCTCCTACAATGAGCAGTTCTTC. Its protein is CASGVTSGSSSYNEQFF.

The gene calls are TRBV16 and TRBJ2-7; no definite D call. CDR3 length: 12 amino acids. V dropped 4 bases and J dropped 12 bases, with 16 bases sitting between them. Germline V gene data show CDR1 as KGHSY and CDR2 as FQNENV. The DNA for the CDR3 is TGTGCCAGCAGCCGTAATGATCAGACTGGGTACTTC. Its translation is CASSRNDQTGYF.

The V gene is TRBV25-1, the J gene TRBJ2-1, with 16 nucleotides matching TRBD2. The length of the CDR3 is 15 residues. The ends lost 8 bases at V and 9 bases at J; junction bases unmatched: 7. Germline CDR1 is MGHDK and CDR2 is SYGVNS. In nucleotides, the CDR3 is TGTGCCAGCGGGGGACTAGCGGGAGGGCCACGTGAGCAGTTCTTC. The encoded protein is CASGGLAGGPREQFF.

The CDR3 coding sequence is TGTGCCAGAAGCTTGATAGTGTTCTATGGCTACACCTTC. It specifies CARSLIVFYGYTF. The chain recombines TRBV5-3 with TRBJ1-2; D uncertain. TRBV5-3 is recorded as an ORF, its role being uncertain. Trimming took 1 base from V and 4 from J, leaving 8 bases between them. This CDR3 spans 13 amino acids.

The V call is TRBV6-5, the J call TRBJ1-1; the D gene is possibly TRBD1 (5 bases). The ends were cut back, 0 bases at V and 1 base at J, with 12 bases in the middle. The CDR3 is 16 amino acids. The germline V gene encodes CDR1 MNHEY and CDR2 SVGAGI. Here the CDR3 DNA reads TGTGCCAGCAGTTACTCACTCGGGGGGACGAACACTGAAGCTTTCTTT. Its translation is CASSYSLGGTNTEAFF.

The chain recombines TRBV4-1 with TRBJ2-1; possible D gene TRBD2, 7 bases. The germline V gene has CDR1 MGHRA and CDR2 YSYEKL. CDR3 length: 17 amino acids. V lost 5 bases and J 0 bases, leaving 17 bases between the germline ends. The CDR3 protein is CASSSLGGGVSYNEQFF. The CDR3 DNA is TGCGCCAGCAGCTCCTTAGGAGGGGGGGTCTCCTACAATGAGCAGTTCTTC.